This is a list of T cell receptor beta chains from one sample in a study of PD-1 blockade in classical Hodgkin lymphoma. Profiling relied on immunoSEQ multiplex PCR, and the TCRdb table lists in-frame clones only, not all of them. The repertoire holds approximately 47,000 clones, approximately 91% seen once, with nearly 5% in the top ten. The sample was peripheral blood mononuclear cells (PBMCs). The receptors derive from a human donor with classical Hodgkin lymphoma. Each CDR3 is given with its conserved first and last residue. Fields, in order: D gene, clone size, J gene, V gene, CDR3 DNA, CDR3 protein. A D gene is named only where the DNA matches it firmly. A row's size may be missing; if present it is once, few, many or a size class.

D gene: TRBD1
clone size: .
J gene: TRBJ1-4
V gene: TRBV18
CDR3 DNA: TGTGCCAGCTCACCACGAACAGGGGTTGATGAAAAACTGTTTTTT
CDR3 protein: CASSPRTGVDEKLFF

D gene: TRBD1
clone size: .
J gene: TRBJ2-4
V gene: TRBV5-1
CDR3 DNA: TGCGCCAGCAGCTGGCAAGGGGGCCCCGTGGACATTCAGTACTTC
CDR3 protein: CASSWQGGPVDIQYF

D gene: .
clone size: few
J gene: TRBJ2-1
V gene: TRBV27
CDR3 DNA: TGTGCCAGCAGTTCCCGGGCCCTAGGGGATGAGCAGTTCTTC
CDR3 protein: CASSSRALGDEQFF

D gene: TRBD2
clone size: .
J gene: TRBJ2-1
V gene: TRBV7-3
CDR3 DNA: TGTGCCAGCAGCTTAAGTCTAGCGGGAGGGCCGGGGGTGAATGAGCAGTTCTTC
CDR3 protein: CASSLSLAGGPGVNEQFF

D gene: .
clone size: .
J gene: TRBJ1-4
V gene: TRBV21-1
CDR3 DNA: TGTGCCAGCAGCAAAGCAGAGGACAGGAAGAATGAAAAACTGTTTTTT
CDR3 protein: CASSKAEDRKNEKLFF

D gene: TRBD1
clone size: .
J gene: TRBJ1-1
V gene: TRBV7-3
CDR3 DNA: TGTGCCAGCAGCTTAAGGCCCTTAACAGGGGCAACTGAAGCTTTCTTT
CDR3 protein: CASSLRPLTGATEAFF

D gene: .
clone size: .
J gene: TRBJ2-1
V gene: TRBV9
CDR3 DNA: TGTGCCAGCGGCGAAGGGGGGGTAAGTAAGGAGGGTGAGCAGTTCTTC
CDR3 protein: CASGEGGVSKEGEQFF

D gene: .
clone size: .
J gene: TRBJ1-2
V gene: TRBV19
CDR3 DNA: TGTGCCAGTAGTACCGCAGCCAACTATGGCTACACCTTC
CDR3 protein: CASSTAANYGYTF

D gene: .
clone size: once
J gene: TRBJ1-2
V gene: TRBV5-1
CDR3 DNA: TGCGCCAGCAGCTTGGAGGTTTTGGGGCGAGGTGGCTACACCTTC
CDR3 protein: CASSLEVLGRGGYTF

D gene: .
clone size: few
J gene: TRBJ2-3
V gene: TRBV19
CDR3 DNA: TGTGCCAGTAGTAGGAGCACAGATACGCAGTATTTT
CDR3 protein: CASSRSTDTQYF

D gene: .
clone size: .
J gene: TRBJ1-2
V gene: TRBV27
CDR3 DNA: TGTGCCAGCAGTTTATATCCCCCATCGATTAACTATGGCTACACCTTC
CDR3 protein: CASSLYPPSINYGYTF

D gene: .
clone size: few
J gene: TRBJ1-1
V gene: TRBV10-1
CDR3 DNA: TGCGCCAGCAGTTCGCCCGGGACGGACGAAGCTTTCTTT
CDR3 protein: CASSSPGTDEAFF

D gene: TRBD2
clone size: .
J gene: TRBJ2-5
V gene: TRBV5-8
CDR3 DNA: TGTGCCAGCAGCTCCTTAGCGGGAGGGGTAGAGACCCAGTACTTC
CDR3 protein: CASSSLAGGVETQYF

D gene: TRBD1
clone size: .
J gene: TRBJ1-5
V gene: TRBV5-1
CDR3 DNA: TGCGCCAGCAGCTGGACAGGGGGCGAAGATCAGCCCCAGCATTTT
CDR3 protein: CASSWTGGEDQPQHF

D gene: TRBD2
clone size: .
J gene: TRBJ2-5
V gene: TRBV19
CDR3 DNA: TGTGCCAGTAGTATAGACACGGGAGGAGCAGAGACCCAGTACTTC
CDR3 protein: CASSIDTGGAETQYF

D gene: TRBD2
clone size: once
J gene: TRBJ2-4
V gene: TRBV18
CDR3 DNA: TGTGCCAGCTCTCCTCGACTAGCCGAGAGGGGAGACATTCAGTACTTC
CDR3 protein: CASSPRLAERGDIQYF

D gene: .
clone size: .
J gene: TRBJ1-3
V gene: TRBV7-6
CDR3 DNA: TGTGCCAGCAGCCCATCATTCTCTGGAAACACCATATATTTT
CDR3 protein: CASSPSFSGNTIYF

D gene: .
clone size: .
J gene: TRBJ1-5
V gene: TRBV10-3
CDR3 DNA: TGTGCCATCAGGGGCCGAGATAGCAATCAGCCCCAGCATTTT
CDR3 protein: CAIRGRDSNQPQHF

D gene: .
clone size: .
J gene: TRBJ1-1
V gene: TRBV30
CDR3 DNA: TGTGCCTGGAGGGATATGTATGAAGCTTTCTTT
CDR3 protein: CAWRDMYEAFF

D gene: .
clone size: few
J gene: TRBJ2-1
V gene: TRBV4-1
CDR3 DNA: TGCGCCAGCAGCCAAGAGTGGGACCCGGCCTACAATGAGCAGTTCTTC
CDR3 protein: CASSQEWDPAYNEQFF

D gene: TRBD2
clone size: .
J gene: TRBJ2-7
V gene: TRBV28
CDR3 DNA: TGTGCCAGCAGTTTCCCTACTAGCGGCTTCAATTACGAGCAGTACTTC
CDR3 protein: CASSFPTSGFNYEQYF

D gene: .
clone size: .
J gene: TRBJ2-3
V gene: TRBV9
CDR3 DNA: TGTGCCAGCAGCGTCAGTCGCCCCACAGATACGCAGTATTTT
CDR3 protein: CASSVSRPTDTQYF

D gene: TRBD2
clone size: .
J gene: TRBJ2-1
V gene: TRBV4-1
CDR3 DNA: TGCGCCAGCACCCCCCTAGCGGGAGGGCGATACAATGAGCAGTTCTTC
CDR3 protein: CASTPLAGGRYNEQFF

D gene: .
clone size: .
J gene: TRBJ1-1
V gene: TRBV7-9
CDR3 DNA: TGTGCCAGCAGCCCCGGGTACCTTGAAGCTTTCTTT
CDR3 protein: CASSPGYLEAFF

D gene: TRBD1
clone size: once
J gene: TRBJ2-3
V gene: TRBV10-1
CDR3 DNA: TGCGCCAGCAGTGAGGGGGACAGGGTTCGGACAGATACGCAGTATTTT
CDR3 protein: CASSEGDRVRTDTQYF

D gene: .
clone size: .
J gene: TRBJ2-2
V gene: TRBV5-1
CDR3 DNA: TGCGCCAGCCGCCCCAGGGAAGAGGGCGGGGAGCTGTTTTTT
CDR3 protein: CASRPREEGGELFF

D gene: .
clone size: once
J gene: TRBJ1-6
V gene: TRBV2
CDR3 DNA: TGTGCCAGCACCGCCGTGAGGGGAAGGGATTCACCCCTCCACTTT
CDR3 protein: CASTAVRGRDSPLHF

D gene: TRBD2
clone size: .
J gene: TRBJ2-1
V gene: TRBV30
CDR3 DNA: TGTGCCTGGAGTGAGCGGGAGTACAATGAGCAGTTCTTC
CDR3 protein: CAWSEREYNEQFF